The clone carrying this TCR beta chain was detected a few times. The antigen remains undetermined. This sequence may be a read error, since a much larger clone differs from it by one base. This entry comes from a study of blood T cells in healthy people across ages. Study outcomes and limitations: Long-lived donors carried more naive CD4+ cells and greater diversity than aged donors.

Germline V gene sequence: CDR1 SGHTA, CDR2 FQGNSA. The CDR3 covers 14 residues. A sample-barcoded 5' primer and a J-beta primer mix were used in a second PCR of roughly 7 to 11 cycles. One entry per CDR3 protein results from TCRdb running MiXCR on the 5' RACE reads. The sample holds approximately 800,000 distinct CDR3 sequences, roughly 64% seen once. Donors gave roughly 9.1 milliliters of peripheral blood apiece. Each sample had at least 6 million PBMCs isolated. The receptor comes from a young man in good health. Sequencing was performed on blood. The genes are TRBV7-2 and TRBJ2-5, with 8 positions matching TRBD2. The DNA end is more similar to TRBJ2-7, so the J call may be wrong. The CDR3 loop is CASSLATSGYEQYF. For the CDR3, the DNA is TGTGCCAGCAGCTTAGCAACTAGCGGCTACGAGCAGTACTTC.